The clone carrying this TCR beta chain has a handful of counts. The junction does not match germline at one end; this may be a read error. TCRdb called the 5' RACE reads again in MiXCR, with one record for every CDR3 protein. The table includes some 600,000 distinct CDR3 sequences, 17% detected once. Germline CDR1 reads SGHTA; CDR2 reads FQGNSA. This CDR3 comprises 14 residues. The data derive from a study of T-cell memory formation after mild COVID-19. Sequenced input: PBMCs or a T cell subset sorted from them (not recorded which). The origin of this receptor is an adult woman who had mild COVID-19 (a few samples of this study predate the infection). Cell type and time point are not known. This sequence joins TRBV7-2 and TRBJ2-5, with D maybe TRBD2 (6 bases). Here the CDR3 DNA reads TGTGTCAGCAGCCAAAGCGGGCTTGGGGAGACCCAGTACTTC. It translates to CVSSQSGLGETQYF.